These 2 T cell receptor beta chains originate from one sample sequenced in a study of spatial heterogeneity in lung cancer. These receptors' targets are unknown. Time point denoted: sample taken at primary tumor resection. Each CDR3 protein gets one entry after TCRdb re-called the 5' RACE reads with MiXCR. The data show 2,000 to 3,000 distinct CDR3 sequences, roughly 23% seen once. General observations from the study: Higher tumor mutation counts went along with higher counts of expanded intratumoral alpha and beta TCRs.

The sample here was lung tumor tissue, taken at surgery. These receptors were collected from a male donor with early-stage non-small cell lung cancer.

The sample holds a few counts of this clonotype. This beta chain is an off-target read within a library intended for alpha chains, so its frequency means little. V gene TRBV4-2 combines with J gene TRBJ2-2; TRBD2 is a possible D gene (6 bases). The germline V gene has CDR1 LGHNA and CDR2 YNFKEQ. V was shortened by 8 bases and J by 4 bases, with 11 bases between the two germline ends. The length of the CDR3 is 13 residues. CDR3 nucleotides: TGTGCCAGCGGAGGGTCTGGCACCGGGGAGCTGTTTTTT. It is translated as CASGGSGTGELFF.

As regards this clonotype: A library prepared for alpha chains yielded this beta chain as an off-target read; its size is of little meaning. The chain has TRBV27 and TRBJ2-5; the D call may be TRBD1 or TRBD2 (5 bases each). Trimming shortened V by 7 bases and J by 5 bases, and 20 bases separated the two germline ends. This CDR3 has 15 amino acids. Germline V gene lookup returns CDR1 MNHEY and CDR2 SMNVEV (reference sequence). As DNA, the CDR3 is TGTGCCAGCACGCAGCATGGGACGCGTGAGGAGACCCAGTACTTC. Translating it yields CASTQHGTREETQYF.